The present T cell receptor beta chain was sequenced within a study of blood T cell repertoires in COVID-19. The wider study: T cells, B-cell-depleted T cells, or PBMCs supplied cDNA or gDNA.

Per the original data handling: Scientists estimated how many nucleated cells there were by amplifying reference gene primers. TCRdb's copy holds only in-frame clones and misses some; the assay was immunoSEQ multiplex PCR. V and J calls and clone size are copied from that table; D and trimming were computed from the DNA. The sample contains roughly 200,000 clones, about 85% of which appear only once. The CDR3 has 14 residues. V lost 3 bases, J lost 10 bases, and 4 bases stayed unmatched. Germline V gene lookup returns CDR1 SGHTA and CDR2 FQGTGA. The clonotype was recovered from a woman at least 80 years old with acute or convalescent COVID-19. The chain links TRBV7-3 to TRBJ1-6, with 9 bases aligning to TRBD1. The sequenced sample was peripheral blood. DNA of the CDR3: TGTGCCAGCAGCTTTACAGGGGGCGGGTCACCCCTCCACTTT. This gives the protein CASSFTGGGSPLHF.